This T cell receptor (beta chain) came from a study of neoadjuvant anti-PD-1 for oral cavity cancer. Time point noted: after neoadjuvant nivolumab, at surgical resection. Using immunoSEQ multiplex PCR, the repertoire was profiled, and TCRdb retains in-frame clones only, with some absent. This table holds approximately 23,000 clones, over 35% found once. Trimming left V 5 bases short and J 1 base short, with 11 bases between. The V gene's germline CDR1 is MNHEY and CDR2 SMNVEV (reference sequence). The CDR3 is 15 amino acids. The TCR comes from a person between 35 and 79 years old with oral cavity squamous cell carcinoma. This chain uses TRBV27 with TRBJ1-4; perhaps TRBD1 as D (6 bases). The sequenced sample was tumor tissue, obtained after nivolumab (anti-PD-1) treatment. The CDR3 DNA sequence: TGTGCCAGCAGTCCGCGCAGGGGAACTAATGAAAAACTGTTTTTT. Translating it yields CASSPRRGTNEKLFF.